The source of this T cell receptor beta chain is a study of blood T cell repertoires in COVID-19. Across the whole study: The analysed material was cDNA or gDNA that came from T cells, B-cell-depleted T cells, or PBMCs.

The repertoire was sequenced with immunoSEQ multiplex PCR; TCRdb's copy has only in-frame clones and lacks some. The sample lists roughly 420,000 clones, roughly 90% seen once, with roughly 0.97% in the top ten. Trimming removed 4 bases from V and 1 base from J; junction bases left unmatched: 3. This CDR3 has 14 amino acids. CDR1 and CDR2 from the germline V gene are LNHDA and SQIVND (reference sequence). The origin of this receptor is a woman in her twenties or thirties with acute COVID-19. J is TRBJ1-1 and V is TRBV19; TRBD1 agrees at 7 bases. The sequenced material came from PBMCs or T cells enriched from blood (not recorded which). CDR3 nucleotide sequence: TGTGCCAGTAGTAGGGACAGTGCGAACACTGAAGCTTTCTTT. This codes for CASSRDSANTEAFF.